A single sample is the source of the 7 T cell receptor beta chains below, sequenced in a study of breast tumors, draining lymph nodes, adjacent tissues. Breast cancer patients provided tissue from their axillary draining lymph nodes. TCRdb re-called the multiplex PCR reads through MiXCR, storing one row per CDR3 protein. Counted here are some 130,000 distinct CDR3 sequences, approximately 20% occurring once; the ten biggest clones make up under 3%. The sequencing input was axillary lymph node tissue. The source of these receptors is a female donor with breast cancer. Some clones in this sample may be carry-over from other donors' samples.

This clonotype has more than one count but fewer than ten. This chain joins TRBV28 and TRBJ1-2; 7 bases map to TRBD1. Germline CDR1 reads MDHEN; CDR2 reads SYDVKM. The length of the CDR3 is 14 residues. Losses at the gene ends were 1 base for V and 3 bases for J; bases not matched to a gene: 2. The CDR3 sequence is CASSLYQGDYGYTF. For the CDR3, the DNA is TGTGCCAGCAGTTTATATCAGGGGGACTATGGCTACACCTTC.

The rearrangement links TRBV28 to TRBJ1-5; 9 bases are a match to TRBD1. The CDR3 contains 16 residues. Germline V gene lookup returns CDR1 MDHEN and CDR2 SYDVKM. The ends lost 6 bases at V and 5 bases at J; junction bases unmatched: 11. Written as DNA, the CDR3 is TGTGCCAGCAGCGGGACAGGGTGGGAAAGGGATCAGCCCCAGCATTTT. Its protein product is CASSGTGWERDQPQHF.

Notes on this clonotype: A much larger clone lies one base from this, so it may be a read error. This chain connects TRBV19 to TRBJ1-5, with D perhaps TRBD1 (6 bases). Trimming left V 4 bases short and J 6 bases short, with 16 bases between. Germline V gene data show CDR1 as LNHDA and CDR2 as SQIVND (reference sequence). The CDR3 length is 15 residues. The DNA for the CDR3 is TGTGCCAGTAGTAGCGCGGGACAACGCAGTCAGCCCCAGCATTTT. Its translation is CASSSAGQRSQPQHF.

This sequence joins TRBV27 and TRBJ2-1; either TRBD1 or TRBD2 may supply D (6 bases each). In germline, CDR1 is MNHEY, CDR2 SMNVEV (reference sequence). The CDR3 extends over 16 amino acids. Between the trimmed V and J ends, which lost 1 base and 4 bases, there was a span of 14 bases. CDR3 nucleotide sequence: TGTGCCAGCAGTTTATTGGGGGGCTTATCTTACAATGAGCAGTTCTTC. Amino acid sequence: CASSLLGGLSYNEQFF.

This clonotype has just a few counts. A much larger clone differs from this one at a single base, so this may be a read error. The chain carries TRBV9 and TRBJ2-1, with D uncertain. The CDR3 contains 15 residues. Looked up from germline, CDR1 is SGDLS and CDR2 is YYNGEE. The CDR3 is CASSVAFGGYNERFF. In nucleotides, the CDR3 is TGTGCCAGCAGCGTAGCCTTCGGTGGTTACAATGAGCGGTTCTTC.

With respect to this clonotype: This may come from a read error, since a much larger clone is one base off. The chain is built from TRBV10-3 and TRBJ1-2; D possibly corresponds to TRBD1 (6 bases). Per germline, CDR1 ENHRY and CDR2 SYGVKD. This CDR3 region has 15 residues. DNA of the CDR3: TGTGCCATCAGTGAGTCCAGGGGAAGTAACTGTGGCTACACCTTC. Encoded protein: CAISESRGSNCGYTF.

V is TRBV3-1 and J is TRBJ2-6; possibly TRBD1 for D (5 bases). The V gene lost 5 bases and the J gene lost 2 bases, with 10 bases spanning the gap. The CDR3 has 15 amino acids. Germline-derived CDR1 and CDR2 are LGHDT and YNNKEL (reference sequence). CDR3 residues: CASSVQGAGANVLTF. The CDR3 DNA follows: TGTGCCAGCAGCGTGCAAGGGGCTGGGGCCAACGTCCTGACTTTC.